The 8 T cell receptor beta chains in this list originate from one sample, sequenced in a study of shared clonotypes between healthy human individuals. TCRdb's copy holds only in-frame clones and misses some; the assay was immunoSEQ multiplex PCR. The data hold 650,000 to 700,000 clones, with around 91% observed a single time. The sample consisted of memory CD8+ T cells from PBMCs. The subset: CD45RO+ cells pooled with CCR7-negative TemRA cells. These receptors were collected from a man younger than 35 in good health. Some clones in this sample may be carry-over from other donors' samples.

The J gene is TRBJ2-2, the V gene TRBV4-1; TRBD1 aligns across 9 bases. J was trimmed by 5 bases and V by 3 bases; bases with no gene match: 10. CDR3 size: 17 residues. Germline V CDR1 and CDR2: MGHRA, YSYEKL. CDR3 in amino acids: CASSHRTGQGKTGELFF. CDR3 nucleotide sequence: TGCGCCAGCAGCCACCGAACAGGACAGGGGAAGACCGGGGAGCTGTTTTTT.

This clone has only a few counts. The rearrangement links TRBV25-1 to TRBJ1-2; D is ambiguous. CDR3 length: 13 residues. V dropped 4 bases and J dropped 7 bases, with 13 bases sitting between them. CDR1 and CDR2 from the germline V gene are MGHDK and SYGVNS. CDR3 DNA: TGTGCCAGCAGTGGCCCCCCCGGCGGTGGCTACACCTTC. Residues: CASSGPPGGGYTF.

This chain links TRBV19 with TRBJ1-2, with a weak D call TRBD1 (6 bases). CDR3 length: 17 residues. The V end was cut by 4 bases, the J end by 2 bases, with 20 bases between. Germline CDR1 and CDR2: LNHDA and SQIVND (reference sequence). CDR3 in DNA: TGTGCCAGTAGTACGCTAGACGTACAGGGACTGAACTATGGCTACACCTTC. Translation: CASSTLDVQGLNYGYTF.

J is TRBJ1-5 and V is TRBV28; 8 positions agree with TRBD1. CDR3 length: 15 amino acids. The trim removed 7 bases at V and 2 bases at J, leaving 7 bases unmatched. Germline assignment: CDR1 MDHEN and CDR2 SYDVKM. In nucleotides, the CDR3 is TGTGCCAGCAACCACAGGGGGAGAGGCAATCAGCCCCAGCATTTT. This gives the protein CASNHRGRGNQPQHF. The variable domain in full, with the rest retrieved from reference TRBV28 and TRBJ1-5, is DVKVTQSSRYLVKRTGEKVFLECVQDMDHENMFWYRQDPGLGLRLIYFSYDVKMKEKGDIPEGYSVSREKKERFSLILESASTNQTSMYLCASNHRGRGNQPQHFGDGTRLSIL.

The chain joins TRBV29-1 to TRBJ2-3, with D unclear. Trimming shortened V by 5 bases and J by 0 bases, and 18 bases separated the two germline ends. CDR1 is SQVTM, CDR2 ANQGSEA, per germline. The CDR3 has 16 amino acids. CDR3 nucleotides: TGCAGCGTTCCTCCTCTCTTGTTCGACAGCACAGATACGCAGTATTTT. It encodes CSVPPLLFDSTDTQYF.

The chain combines TRBV27 with TRBJ2-5, with 7 bases lining up with TRBD1. Germline V gene lookup returns CDR1 MNHEY and CDR2 SMNVEV (reference sequence). The CDR3 length is 14 residues. The ends lost 6 bases at V and 9 bases at J; junction bases unmatched: 13. Here the CDR3 reads CASRYTGAASAQYF. The DNA for the CDR3 is TGTGCCAGCAGGTATACAGGGGCGGCTTCGGCCCAGTACTTC.

The CDR3 DNA reads TGTGCCAGCAGTTTAGACCCTAACTCTGGAAACACCATATATTTT. It is translated as CASSLDPNSGNTIYF. V and J are TRBV27 and TRBJ1-3; no clear D. CDR1 is MNHEY and CDR2 is SMNVEV in the germline V gene (reference sequence). Trimming removed 2 bases at V and 0 bases at J, with 8 bases between. The CDR3 covers 15 residues.

The chain joins TRBV5-6 to TRBJ2-2, with D tentatively TRBD2 (6 bases). In germline, CDR1 is SGHDT, CDR2 YYEEEE. Trimming removed 0 bases from V and 0 bases from J, with 6 bases in between. The CDR3 runs 15 residues. Here the CDR3 DNA reads TGTGCCAGCAGCTTGGGCGGGACGAACACCGGGGAGCTGTTTTTT. The encoded protein is CASSLGGTNTGELFF.